The sequence of this T cell receptor beta chain was determined in a study of T-cell reconstitution after alpha-beta-depleted transplantation in children. Construction of the TCRbeta library involved unique molecular identifiers. TCRdb ran MiXCR on the PCR reads and lists one entry per CDR3 protein. In the table there are roughly 790,000 distinct CDR3 sequences, roughly 16% of which are singletons. The CDR3 extends over 16 amino acids. Per the germline V gene, CDR1 is MGHRA and CDR2 is YSYEKL. V gave up 1 base and J gave up 0 bases, with 9 bases separating them. This clonotype occurred a few times. The TCR comes from a male patient younger than 18 who had a stem cell transplant for acute lymphoblastic leukemia, so the T cells may come from the graft donor. V is TRBV4-1 and J is TRBJ2-2; a possible D gene is TRBD2 (6 bases). Sequences were derived from PBMCs, mostly from graft donor cells, sampled 360 days after TCRalphabeta/CD19-depleted stem cell transplant. In nucleotides, the CDR3 is TGCGCCAGCAGCCAAGTCGTAGCGGCGAACACCGGGGAGCTGTTTTTT. This gives the protein CASSQVVAANTGELFF.